The T cell receptor beta chain described here comes from a study of T cells in Graves' hyperthyroidism and ophthalmopathy (dated by TCRdb to the late 2010s). In terms of the full investigation: Peripheral blood samples were taken at initial diagnosis, before any treatment was given. A discovery cohort of roughly 100 patients, roughly 40 with Graves' ophthalmopathy and 55 to 60 with stable Graves' hyperthyroidism, was used to find distinguishing TCR V-J signatures. Prospective prediction of ophthalmopathy was tested in an independent validation cohort of 18 to 20 hyperthyroidism patients and roughly 16 patients who later progressed to ophthalmopathy. The 85 to 100 discovery patients were randomly split 7:3 into training and test sets. The study also compared thyroid tissue and blood T-cell repertoires from about six Graves' hyperthyroidism patients. After sampling, hyperthyroidism patients received methimazole starting at 30 mg daily, and ophthalmopathy patients received high-dose intravenous methylprednisolone. TCR Vbeta CDR3 sequencing of 130 to 150 peripheral blood samples (around 45 ophthalmopathy, approximately 80 hyperthyroidism and around 17 progressor patients) is reported in the paper.

The study at large found these results: Sample size was not statistically predetermined, and investigators were not blinded to group allocation. Most expanded thyroid clonotypes (frequency above 0.001) were also found in blood, which suggests that blood repertoires may mirror thyroid immune responses. A 13 V-J signature model separated ophthalmopathy from stable hyperthyroidism, with about 88% sensitivity and roughly 81% specificity in cross-validation and 80%/75% in testing. In validation, the model predicted progression to ophthalmopathy a median of about 6 months before onset, with about 71% sensitivity and roughly 73% specificity.

TCR beta CDR3 regions were amplified from RNA transcripts. For the first round of RT-PCR on the TCR CDR3, the HTBI primer set was used together with the Qiagen OneStep RT-PCR kit. The libraries were constructed in a second round of multiplex PCR and then size-selected and purified. The libraries were sequenced on an Illumina HiSeq2000 using paired-end 100 bp reads. Processing in the source paper ran as follows. SOAPnuke was used to process the raw data, removing reads that contained adapters or uncalled bases, had a mean Phred below 15, or lacked an exact match to the constant primer or identifier. COPE v1.2.5 was used to merge the high-quality paired reads, and each unique nucleotide sequence was defined as a clonotype. MiTCR v1.1 was used to align clonotypes to the IMGT TRBV, TRBD and TRBJ reference segments. Analysis was restricted to V-J combinations with a frequency above 0.0001, which covered roughly 99% of repertoires. A TCS score was defined as the ratio between F50 (clonal expansion) and ExV (chaos), using BLOSUM62-based TCRdist between CDR3 peptides within each V-J. Welch's t-statistics and random forest reduced roughly 530 V-J features to about 12, which were used in a naive Bayes classifier (R e1071). The similarity between thyroid and blood repertoires was quantified using the Morisita-Horn index. TCRdb's own reprocessing of the public reads used fastp at Q25 and MiXCR and kept productive beta chains. Each CDR3 protein appears once, grouped with its most common genes and DNA. Here the V and J calls rest on TCRdb's processing, not on the authors' analysis. This sample holds hundreds of thousands of distinct CDR3 sequences; about a third were observed only once. The ten biggest clones cover more than 25% of the sample.

Spanning cysteine to phenylalanine, the CDR3 consists of 13 amino acids. Kept here is only the CDR3 DNA, which spans 39 bases and is read in frame from base 1. Taken from the germline V gene (reference sequence), the CDR1 and CDR2 loops are DFQATT and SNEGSKA. The germline ends are 10 bases apart after V is trimmed by 3 bases and J by 2 bases. This clonotype has ten or more counts. Which antigen it targets is not known. Qualities for individual bases were not recorded, and no much larger clone is one base off. Stable Graves' hyperthyroidism was defined as the absence of progression to ophthalmopathy over 18 months of follow-up. Hyperthyroidism patients were aged 18 to 65 years and newly diagnosed, with disease duration of less than 2 months. The study excluded patients with uncontrolled infections, other autoimmune diseases, pregnancy or lactation. Diagnoses relied on clinical symptoms, serum thyroxine and TRAb, thyroid ultrasound and orbital computed tomography. PBMCs were separated from around 9.1 ml of fresh peripheral blood using Ficoll-Paque density gradient centrifugation. Total RNA was extracted using Trizol reagent, and RNA quality was assessed on an Agilent 2100 Bioanalyzer.

Here the chain combines TRBV20-1 and TRBJ2-5; the D segment cannot be called with confidence. The TCR originated in a woman aged 40-49 years with Graves' hyperthyroidism. Input material: blood. In nucleotides, the sequence is TGCAGTGCTAGGACGGGCCCACAAGAGACCCAGTACTTC. The encoded protein is CSARTGPQETQYF.